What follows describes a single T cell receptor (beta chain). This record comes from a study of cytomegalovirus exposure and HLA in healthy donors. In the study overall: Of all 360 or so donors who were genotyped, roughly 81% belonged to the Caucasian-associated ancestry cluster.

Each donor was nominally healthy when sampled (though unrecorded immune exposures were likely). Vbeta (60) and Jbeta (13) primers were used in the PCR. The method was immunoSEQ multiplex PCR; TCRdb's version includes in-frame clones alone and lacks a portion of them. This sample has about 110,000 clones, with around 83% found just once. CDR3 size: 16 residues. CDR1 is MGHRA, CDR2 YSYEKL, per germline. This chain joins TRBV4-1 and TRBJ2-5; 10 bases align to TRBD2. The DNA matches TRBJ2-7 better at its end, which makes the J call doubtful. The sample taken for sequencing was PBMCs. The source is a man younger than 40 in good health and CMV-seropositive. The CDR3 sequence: CASSRKLAGQSYEQYF. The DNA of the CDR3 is TGCGCCAGCAGCCGTAAACTAGCGGGGCAGTCCTACGAGCAGTACTTC.